The clone carrying this T cell receptor (beta chain) appeared many times. This sample was included in a study of response to subunit inactivated influenza vaccine. TCRdb itself ran the RT-PCR reads through MiXCR, one entry per CDR3 protein. The sample lists more than 450,000 distinct CDR3 sequences; around 10% were seen once. The CDR3 is made up of 13 amino acids. CDR1 and CDR2 from the germline V gene are SQVTM and ANQGSEA. V was cut by 5 bases and J by 2 bases, with 11 bases left in between. This same sample was also taken into another study, of T cells expressing NK-cell markers. From that paper: A 5'RACE template switching approach incorporating UMIs was used to make TCR beta cDNA. These clonotypes, the leaders elsewhere, also led the CD3+CD56-NKG2C+ fraction in several donors.

This receptor was taken from a man between 45 and 60 years old who received an inactivated influenza vaccine. The sequencing used PBMCs from blood, collected on the day of vaccination. The chain carries TRBV29-1 and TRBJ2-3; D might be TRBD1 or TRBD2, each matching 5 bases. The CDR3 here is CSVLGPNTDTQYF. CDR3 DNA sequence: TGCAGCGTTTTGGGACCAAACACAGATACGCAGTATTTT.